This TCR beta chain was profiled in a study of molecular identifiers for immune sequencing clone quantification (dated by TCRdb to the late 2010s). Background on the whole study: For a replicate experiment, RNA from approximately 20,000 or 100,000 naive CD8 T cells was divided into five aliquots, and four of the five aliquots were sequenced. CD8 T cells were used in a methods study to benchmark molecular-identifier clustering-based TCR repertoire sequencing (MIDCIRS) and TCR RNA copy counting. Overall study outcomes, separate from this receptor: Highly expanded clone sizes could be underestimated if identical TCR molecules share a barcode. The naive libraries included spiked-in Jurkat TCR RNA (about nine copies' worth), and this Jurkat TCR RNA is not part of the donor repertoire. Spiked-in Jurkat TCR RNA equivalent to a single cell was reported to be detectable even among one million naive CD8 T cells. Modeling estimated around 3 recovered TCR RNA copies per cell, compared with 8.5 to 10 by digital PCR, which implies 30% to 35% capture efficiency. Clones above 20 RNA copies held over 98% of molecules in CMV-specific effector cells but under 1% in naive cells. When barcode sub-clustering was not used, chimeric consensus sequences inflated TCR diversity, with chimeras reaching as high as 47%.

Libraries of naive CD8 T cells were built from around 20,000 to 990,000 sorted cells, with 10%, 30% or 50% of the purified RNA used. Naive CD8 T cells, defined as CD8+CD4-CCR7+CD45RA+, were FACS-sorted into RLT Plus buffer on a BD FACSAria II. To test detection sensitivity, Jurkat RNA equal to 9 to 10 TCR copies was added to samples of roughly 19,000-1,100,000 naive CD8 T cells. Enrichment of CD8 T cells was performed with RosetteSep CD8+ T Cell Enrichment Cocktail and Ficoll-Paque, after which ACK red cell lysis was carried out. The library was generated by PCR. Sequencing took place on a NextSeq 500. Bulk TCR libraries were generated as previously described, with the TCR primers listed in Table S5 used. Total RNA was purified with the Qiagen AllPrep DNA/RNA kit. Before any analysis, reads coming from multiple sequencing runs of the same library were combined into one pool. Processing in the source paper ran as follows. Reads were retained only if the reads had an exact TCR constant sequence, and the retained reads were trimmed to 150 nt and grouped according to their 12-nt molecular barcodes. Reads inside each barcode group were sub-clustered using a 15% Levenshtein threshold, and a quality-weighted consensus sequence was constructed for each RNA molecule. Non-functional sequences were excluded, and lower-count sequences lying one edit away from another sequence were also excluded. Based on a fit of two negative binomial distributions, barcode sub-clusters having less than 20% of the maximum read count were discarded. The public reads were reanalyzed by TCRdb: fastp trimming at Q25, MiXCR alignment, in-frame beta chains only. Each entry is one CDR3 protein sequence, shown with its most common DNA and genes. These V and J calls originate from TCRdb's pipeline instead of the authors' own analysis. Recorded for this sample are over 85,000 distinct CDR3 sequences; 30% to 45% of them occurred a single time. In total, the top ten clones hold 9% to 10% of the sample.

Concerning this clonotype: What antigen it recognizes has not been identified. A much larger clone lies a single base off, so this may be a read error.

The CDR3 has 16 amino acids, counting the end cysteine and phenylalanine. Only the CDR3 DNA is retained, 48 bases long and in frame from the first base. CDR1 and CDR2 are drawn from the germline V gene: MRHNA, SNTAGT. This sequence uses TRBV6-4 and TRBJ2-3, with a tentative D gene TRBD1 over 6 matching bases. Specimen: naive CD8+ T cells from blood, with Jurkat cell RNA spiked in. The cell subset or site label, read with the paper, signifies: FACS-sorted CD8+CD4-CCR7+CD45RA+ naive T cells. The receptor's source is a human donor in good health. Some libraries in this study had Jurkat cell RNA spiked in. The nucleotide sequence is given as TGTGCCAGCAGTGAAGCCAGGGGAGACCTCACAGCTACGCAGTATTTT. Translation gives CASSEARGDLTATQYF.